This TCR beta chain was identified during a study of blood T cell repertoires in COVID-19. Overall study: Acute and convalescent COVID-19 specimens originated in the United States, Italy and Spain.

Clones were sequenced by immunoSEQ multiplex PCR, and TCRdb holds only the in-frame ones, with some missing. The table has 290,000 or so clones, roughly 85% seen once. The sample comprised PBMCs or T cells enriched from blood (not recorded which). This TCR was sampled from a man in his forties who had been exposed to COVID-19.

CDR3 sequence reads: CASSQDWGGNIQYF. For the CDR3, the DNA is TGTGCCAGCAGCCAAGATTGGGGGGGTAACATTCAGTACTTC. The genes are TRBV3-1 (or the pseudogene TRBV3-2) and TRBJ2-4; TRBD2 aligns across 7 bases. The germline V gene has CDR1 LGHDT and CDR2 YNNKEL (reference sequence). This CDR3 is 14 amino acids long. Trimming took 0 bases from V and 7 from J; bases not matched to a gene: 3.